This T cell receptor (beta chain) was found in a study of T cell changes during pregnancy in multiple sclerosis. J was trimmed by 0 bases and V by 3 bases; bases with no gene match: 5. The CDR3 loop spans 17 amino acids. Germline V gives CDR1 PRHDT, CDR2 FYEKMQ (reference sequence). Sequencing used immunoSEQ multiplex PCR; TCRdb keeps in-frame clones, though not all of them. The profile covers approximately 31,000 clones, with roughly nine tenths appearing a single time and about 0.45% taken by the ten largest. The chain joins TRBV13 to TRBJ2-7; 13 positions agree with TRBD2. The input for sequencing was CD4+ T cells from peripheral blood mononuclear cells, taken in the second trimester of pregnancy. This receptor was identified in a female donor in good health, enrolled as a control in a pregnancy study. This CDR3 reads CASSFGTSGTISYEQYF. The DNA of the CDR3 is TGTGCCAGCAGCTTTGGGACTAGCGGGACCATCTCCTACGAGCAGTACTTC.